A single sample is the source of the 28 T cell receptor beta chains below, sequenced in a study of blood T cell repertoires in COVID-19. Sequenced by immunoSEQ multiplex PCR; TCRdb stores in-frame clones only, minus some. The table has roughly 250,000 clones, roughly 91% seen once; the top ten hold approximately 2.5%. Sequencing input: PBMCs or T cells enriched from blood (not recorded which). The receptors were sampled from a woman aged 40 to 50 with acute COVID-19.

The chain carries TRBV7-8 and TRBJ1-2; TRBD1 aligns across 7 bases. Germline CDR1 and CDR2: SGHVS and FQNEAQ. This CDR3 has 14 amino acids. V was pared by 6 bases and J by 4 bases, with 8 bases of the junction left unmatched. CDR3 residues: CASSPTGAVYGYTF. The CDR3 DNA sequence: TGTGCCAGCAGTCCAACAGGGGCGGTCTATGGCTACACCTTC.

V and J are TRBV4-3 and TRBJ2-7; D is possibly TRBD2 (6 bases). CDR1 and CDR2 from the germline V gene are LGHNA and YSLEER. Between the trimmed V and J ends, which lost 0 bases and 2 bases, there was a span of 11 bases. This CDR3 is 15 amino acids long. CDR3 DNA sequence: TGCGCCAGCAGCCAAGATTCTGGGACTCCCTACGAGCAGTACTTC. Translation gives CASSQDSGTPYEQYF.

This clone came up a few times. The chain recombines TRBV6-4 with TRBJ2-3; 7 bases agree with TRBD1. The V gene's germline CDR1 is MRHNA and CDR2 SNTAGT. The CDR3 totals 16 residues. The trim removed 0 bases at V and 4 bases at J, leaving 7 bases unmatched. In nucleotides, the CDR3 is TGTGCCAGCAGTGACTCGGCAGGGGGTGCGGCAGATACGCAGTATTTT. Its translation: CASSDSAGGAADTQYF.

CDR3 loop: CASREGRYEQYF. The CDR3 DNA reads TGTGCCAGCAGGGAGGGGAGGTACGAGCAGTACTTC. The J gene is TRBJ2-7, the V gene TRBV6-5; tentatively, D is TRBD2 (6 bases). The CDR3 totals 12 residues. Deletions cut 6 bases from V and 4 bases from J, with 10 bases between. The germline V gene encodes CDR1 MNHEY and CDR2 SVGAGI.

This clone was detected once. The CDR3 loop is CASSLPSGGKGYNEQFF. CDR3 sequence (DNA): TGTGCCAGCTCACTCCCCTCAGGGGGCAAAGGGTACAATGAGCAGTTCTTC. This sequence joins TRBV18 and TRBJ2-1; 8 bases line up with TRBD1. The CDR3 loop spans 17 amino acids. Germline CDR1 and CDR2: KGHSH and LQKENI. The V gene end was trimmed by 4 bases and the J gene end by 4 bases; junction bases not matched to a gene: 12. Looking up the rest from reference TRBV18 and TRBJ2-1 gives the full variable domain: NAGVMQNPRHLVRRRGQEARLRCSPMKGHSHVYWYRQLPEEGLKFMVYLQKENIIDESGMPKERFSAEFPKEGPSILRIQQVVRGDSAAYFCASSLPSGGKGYNEQFFGPGTRLTVL.

The V and J genes are TRBV3-1 (or the pseudogene TRBV3-2) and TRBJ1-3; possible D gene TRBD1, 6 bases. The V end was cut by 4 bases, the J end by 1 base, with 14 bases between. CDR1 is LGHDT, CDR2 YNNKEL, per germline (reference sequence). The CDR3 runs 16 residues. CDR3 loop: CASSPQTGSSGNTIYF. CDR3 sequence (DNA): TGTGCCAGCAGCCCGCAAACAGGGTCGTCTGGAAACACCATATATTTT.

The J gene is TRBJ2-1, the V gene TRBV7-3; D is perhaps TRBD1 (5 bases). The CDR3 runs to 13 residues. V was cut by 5 bases and J by 4 bases, with 9 bases left in between. CDR1 SGHTA and CDR2 FQGTGA come from the germline V gene. Here the CDR3 DNA reads TGTGCCAGCAGCCAAGACAGTTACAATGAGCAGTTCTTC. Translating gives CASSQDSYNEQFF.

The chain joins TRBV28 to TRBJ1-6; 8 nucleotides line up with TRBD1. V was clipped by 0 bases and J by 10 bases; unmatched bases: 5. This CDR3 has 15 residues. The germline V gene encodes CDR1 MDHEN and CDR2 SYDVKM. The CDR3 coding sequence is TGTGCCAGCAGTTTATGGGACAGGGTGGGATCACCCCTCCACTTT. Amino acid sequence: CASSLWDRVGSPLHF.

This clone came up once. Other DNA sequences in the sample encode the same CDR3. J is TRBJ1-1 and V is TRBV18, with TRBD1 matching 10 bases. In germline, CDR1 is KGHSH, CDR2 LQKENI. The CDR3 is 14 amino acids. The V and J ends lost 3 bases and 4 bases, in that order; junction bases with no gene match: 2. The CDR3 bases are TGTGCCAGCTCACCCAGACAGGGGGCCACTGAAGCTTTCTTT. It specifies CASSPRQGATEAFF.

The chain couples TRBV5-5 to TRBJ2-2; 10 positions agree with TRBD2. CDR1 is SGHKS and CDR2 is YYEKEE in the germline V gene (reference sequence). V was pared by 2 bases and J by 4 bases, with 5 bases of the junction left unmatched. The CDR3 runs 16 residues. CDR3 nucleotides: TGTGCCAGCAGCTTTCGGACTAGCGGAAGCACCGGGGAGCTGTTTTTT. It encodes CASSFRTSGSTGELFF.

This chain links TRBV5-8 with TRBJ2-1; 10 bases are shared with TRBD2. Germline-derived CDR1 and CDR2 are SGHTS and YDEGEE. The length of the CDR3 is 17 residues. V gave up 0 bases and J gave up 4 bases; unmatched junction bases: 7. The CDR3 bases are TGTGCCAGCAGCTTGGCGTGGTTAGCGGGGGGATACAATGAGCAGTTCTTC. Protein sequence: CASSLAWLAGGYNEQFF.

This clone was recorded only once. CDR3 bases: TGTGCCAGCTCACCCAGCCAGACTTATGGCTACACCTTC. Its translation is CASSPSQTYGYTF. This rearrangement joins TRBV18 to TRBJ1-2; no definite D call. The V end lost 3 bases, the J end lost 5 bases, and 10 bases lay between the germline ends. CDR1 KGHSH and CDR2 LQKENI come from the germline V gene. The length of the CDR3 is 13 residues.

In this sample, this clone turned up once. The V call is TRBV7-9, the J call TRBJ1-3; TRBD1 is a possible D gene (5 bases). Trimming left V 5 bases short and J 4 bases short, with 12 bases between. The CDR3 extends over 14 amino acids. Germline CDR1 SEHNR, CDR2 FQNEAQ (reference sequence). CDR3 protein: CASSPIRQGNTIYF. CDR3 coding DNA: TGTGCCAGCAGCCCAATCAGACAGGGAAACACCATATATTTT.

The V gene is TRBV6-5, the J gene TRBJ1-2; D call uncertain. This CDR3 contains 14 residues. Germline V CDR1 and CDR2: MNHEY, SVGAGI. V was clipped by 5 bases and J by 4 bases, with 14 bases between them. CDR3 nucleotides: TGTGCCAGCAGTCTAACCGGGAAAACCTATGGCTACACCTTC. Translation gives CASSLTGKTYGYTF.

The V and J genes are TRBV3-1 (or the pseudogene TRBV3-2) and TRBJ1-6; D remains unclear. The CDR3 runs 17 residues. The V gene lost 0 bases and the J gene lost 5 bases, with 14 bases spanning the gap. The germline gives CDR1 LGHDT, CDR2 YNNKEL (reference sequence). DNA for the CDR3: TGTGCCAGCAGCCAAGACGATGTCGCCTCTAATAATTCACCCCTCCACTTT. Its protein is CASSQDDVASNNSPLHF.

The chain links TRBV29-1 to TRBJ2-7; 7 positions match TRBD1. Germline-derived CDR1 and CDR2 are SQVTM and ANQGSEA. The CDR3 consists of 14 residues. J gave up 0 bases and V 6 bases, and 8 bases lay outside the gene matches. CDR3 protein: CSVVVAGGSYEQYF. The CDR3 DNA reads as TGCAGCGTAGTGGTGGCAGGGGGCTCCTACGAGCAGTACTTC.

The rearrangement joins TRBV2 to TRBJ2-5; 7 nucleotides agree with TRBD1. The CDR3 runs to 15 residues. V trimming: 5 bases; J trimming: 1 base; junction bases outside the gene matches: 7. Germline CDR1 reads SNHLY; CDR2 reads FYNNEI. CDR3 loop: CASSNEQGSQETQYF. The CDR3 DNA reads TGTGCCAGCAGTAACGAACAGGGGTCCCAAGAGACCCAGTACTTC. The whole variable domain, remainder taken from reference TRBV2 and TRBJ2-5, is EPEVTQTPSHQVTQMGQEVILRCVPISNHLYFYWYRQILGQKVEFLVSFYNNEISEKSEIFDDQFSVERPDGSNFTLKIRSTKLEDSAMYFCASSNEQGSQETQYFGPGTRLLVL.

This clone was counted a few times. The chain is built from TRBV18 and TRBJ2-7; TRBD2 might be the D (6 bases). The length of the CDR3 is 16 residues. The germline CDR1 and CDR2 sequences are KGHSH and LQKENI. The V end was cut by 5 bases, the J end by 0 bases, with 17 bases between. The CDR3, as DNA: TGTGCCAGCTCAGCGGGGACTTCCCCTTACTCCTACGAGCAGTACTTC. Residues: CASSAGTSPYSYEQYF.

The J gene is TRBJ2-2, the V gene TRBV7-8; no definite D call. Germline lookup yields CDR1 SGHVS and CDR2 FQNEAQ. Between the trimmed V and J ends, which lost 1 base and 2 bases, there was a span of 8 bases. CDR3 length equals 15 residues. The CDR3 coding sequence is TGTGCCAGCAGCTTAGACAGAATTAACACCGGGGAGCTGTTTTTT. As protein: CASSLDRINTGELFF.

The chain couples TRBV21-1 to TRBJ1-5; the table's D gene call, TRBD1, was not cross checked with the DNA. TRBV21-1 is tagged as a pseudogene. This CDR3 is built from 18 residues. The chain's CDR3 is CASSPRTGIHNTNQPQHF. CDR3 sequence (DNA): TGTGCCAGCAGCCCCCGGACAGGGATACACAATACCAATCAGCCCCAGCATTTT.

This clone was seen a handful of times. The V call is TRBV9, the J call TRBJ2-3; TRBD2 aligns across 12 bases. The CDR3 runs 16 residues. J was trimmed by 5 bases and V by 0 bases; bases with no gene match: 4. Germline V gene lookup returns CDR1 SGDLS and CDR2 YYNGEE. This chain's CDR3 is CASSVGLAGALDTQYF. The CDR3 DNA reads TGTGCCAGCAGCGTAGGACTAGCGGGGGCCTTAGATACGCAGTATTTT.

The chain joins TRBV27 to TRBJ2-1; TRBD1 is a possible D gene (5 bases). The V end lost 3 bases, the J end lost 14 bases, and 17 bases lay between the germline ends. Germline V gives CDR1 MNHEY, CDR2 SMNVEV (reference sequence). The CDR3 contains 13 residues. The CDR3 is CASSFLMQGDEFF. As DNA, the CDR3 is TGTGCCAGCAGTTTCCTAATGCAGGGTGATGAGTTCTTC.

The table lists this clone with a few counts. The chain links TRBV5-4 to TRBJ1-3, with D unresolved. Trimming pared 3 bases from V and 0 bases from J, leaving 10 bases between. The CDR3 has 15 amino acids. CDR1 is SGHNT and CDR2 is YYREEE in the germline V gene (reference sequence). CDR3 protein: CASSWGGHSGNTIYF. In nucleotides, the CDR3 is TGTGCCAGCAGCTGGGGAGGCCACTCTGGAAACACCATATATTTT.

The chain joins TRBV28 to TRBJ1-5, with D perhaps matching TRBD1 (5 bases). The CDR3 sequence is 16 residues long. Trimming removed 6 bases from V and 7 bases from J, with 22 bases in between. Germline V gene data show CDR1 as MDHEN and CDR2 as SYDVKM. The CDR3 loop reads CASRSGSQGSWQPQHF. The CDR3, as DNA: TGTGCCAGCAGGTCAGGCAGTCAGGGTTCTTGGCAGCCCCAGCATTTT.

The chain recombines TRBV7-9 with TRBJ1-1, with TRBD1 identical over 7 bases. The germline V gene has CDR1 SEHNR and CDR2 FQNEAQ (reference sequence). The length of the CDR3 is 16 residues. The V and J ends lost 0 bases and 4 bases, in that order; junction bases with no gene match: 8. The CDR3 DNA sequence: TGTGCCAGCAGCTTAGCCCCCGGTAGGGGGCCCACTGAAGCTTTCTTT. Residues: CASSLAPGRGPTEAFF.

The chain uses TRBV5-1 and TRBJ1-3; TRBD1 might be the D (6 bases). Trimming stripped 2 bases from V and 4 bases from J, with 10 bases between. This CDR3 region has 14 residues. The germline CDR1 and CDR2 sequences are SGHRS and YFSETQ. The CDR3 DNA reads as TGCGCCAGCAGCTTACAGGGCGGGGGAAACACCATATATTTT. Translated, it gives CASSLQGGGNTIYF.

V is TRBV7-9 and J is TRBJ1-1; tentative D call: TRBD1 (6 bases). Trimming stripped 5 bases from V and 4 bases from J, with 26 bases between. Germline lookup yields CDR1 SEHNR and CDR2 FQNEAQ (reference sequence). This CDR3 comprises 18 residues. CDR3 region: CASSHGRGALQGGTEAFF. For the CDR3, the DNA is TGTGCCAGCAGCCATGGCCGGGGGGCCCTCCAAGGCGGCACTGAAGCTTTCTTT.

This clone appeared once. This chain uses TRBV7-3 with TRBJ2-3, with TRBD2 identical over 12 bases. CDR1 and CDR2 from the germline V gene are SGHTA and FQGTGA. The CDR3 consists of 15 residues. V lost 4 bases and J lost 4; bases outside the gene matches: 3. The CDR3 sequence: CASSSASGRADTQYF. CDR3 bases: TGTGCCAGCAGCTCCGCTAGCGGGAGGGCAGATACGCAGTATTTT.